The 28 T cell receptor beta chains below all came from one sample that was sequenced in a study of blood T cell repertoires in COVID-19. TCRdb's copy holds only in-frame clones and misses some; the assay was immunoSEQ multiplex PCR. The sample contains about 180,000 clones, roughly 87% of which appear only once. Sequencing input: peripheral blood. These receptors were obtained from a woman in her 50s with acute or convalescent COVID-19.

The genes are TRBV7-2 and TRBJ2-7; 10 bases agree with TRBD2. Trimming took 5 bases from V and 1 from J; bases not matched to a gene: 5. Germline loops: CDR1 SGHTA, CDR2 FQGNSA. This CDR3 contains 15 residues. The CDR3: CASSPRTSGSYEQYF. The CDR3 DNA follows: TGTGCCAGCAGCCCCCGGACTAGCGGTTCCTACGAGCAGTACTTC.

The chain is built from TRBV5-4 and TRBJ2-1, with TRBD2 matching 15 bases. The germline gives CDR1 SGHNT, CDR2 YYREEE (reference sequence). The trim removed 4 bases at V and 0 bases at J, leaving 5 bases unmatched. This CDR3 is built from 18 residues. CDR3 bases: TGTGCCAGCAGCCAGGGACTAGCGGGGGGTAGCTCCTACAATGAGCAGTTCTTC. Protein: CASSQGLAGGSSYNEQFF.

The chain carries TRBV9 and TRBJ1-2; TRBD1 is a possible D gene (6 bases). Germline V gene lookup returns CDR1 SGDLS and CDR2 YYNGEE. V was shortened by 2 bases and J by 3 bases, with 17 bases between the two germline ends. CDR3 length equals 16 residues. CDR3 amino acids: CASSVHVRPGDYGYTF. In DNA, the CDR3 is TGTGCCAGCAGCGTTCACGTCAGGCCAGGGGACTATGGCTACACCTTC.

The genes are TRBV5-1 and TRBJ2-1; no clear D gene. Germline values: CDR1 SGHRS, CDR2 YFSETQ. V was shortened by 2 bases and J by 3 bases, with 9 bases between the two germline ends. CDR3 length: 14 residues. The CDR3 here is CASSFAQDYNEQFF. As DNA, the CDR3 is TGCGCCAGCAGCTTCGCCCAGGACTACAATGAGCAGTTCTTC.

The gene calls are TRBV18 and TRBJ1-3, with unresolved D. Germline-derived CDR1 and CDR2 are KGHSH and LQKENI. This CDR3 is built from 15 residues. Trimming took off 5 bases at V and 0 bases at J, with 11 bases between the two ends. CDR3 residues: CASSVGVNSGNTIYF. The CDR3 bases are TGTGCCAGCTCAGTCGGGGTTAACTCTGGAAACACCATATATTTT.

The V and J genes are TRBV3-1 (or the pseudogene TRBV3-2) and TRBJ1-4; a possible D gene is TRBD1 (6 bases). Germline CDR1 LGHDT, CDR2 YNNKEL (reference sequence). CDR3 length equals 14 residues. V was trimmed by 6 bases and J by 8 bases, leaving 16 bases between them. CDR3 sequence (DNA): TGTGCCAGCAGTCTGCAGGGGTGGAACGAAAAACTGTTTTTT. Its protein is CASSLQGWNEKLFF.

The J gene is TRBJ2-7, the V gene TRBV27, with 11 bases lining up with TRBD2. The V gene end was trimmed by 2 bases and the J gene end by 0 bases; junction bases not matched to a gene: 9. The V gene's germline CDR1 is MNHEY and CDR2 SMNVEV (reference sequence). The CDR3 loop spans 18 amino acids. This chain's CDR3 is CASSLGPTLAGASYEQYF. The CDR3, as DNA: TGTGCCAGCAGTTTAGGCCCTACACTAGCGGGAGCCTCCTACGAGCAGTACTTC.

The count of this clone is one. This rearrangement joins TRBV19 to TRBJ1-3; D is unclear. The V gene lost 3 bases and the J gene lost 0 bases, with 9 bases spanning the gap. Per the germline V gene, CDR1 is LNHDA and CDR2 is SQIVND (reference sequence). The CDR3 covers 15 residues. The CDR3 nucleotides are TGTGCCAGTAGTATCGACACGAGCTCTGGAAACACCATATATTTT. Its translation is CASSIDTSSGNTIYF.

The chain recombines TRBV4-2 with TRBJ1-2, with 7 bases identical to TRBD1. Germline CDR1 reads LGHNA; CDR2 reads YNFKEQ. V was clipped by 1 base and J by 2 bases; unmatched bases: 4. There are 15 residues in the CDR3. The DNA for the CDR3 is TGTGCCAGCAGCCAAGGATACAGGGGCAACTATGGCTACACCTTC. Translated, it gives CASSQGYRGNYGYTF.

The chain is built from TRBV7-2 and TRBJ1-5; D gene uncertain. The CDR3 is 13 amino acids. The V gene's germline CDR1 is SGHTA and CDR2 FQGNSA. V lost 1 base and J 5 bases, leaving 6 bases between the germline ends. The CDR3 sequence is CASSLDSYQPQHF. Here the CDR3 DNA reads TGTGCCAGCAGCTTAGACAGCTATCAGCCCCAGCATTTT.

The chain uses TRBV6-2 or TRBV6-3 and TRBJ2-7, with no clear D. The CDR3 totals 12 residues. V was clipped by 5 bases and J by 3 bases, with 8 bases between them. The germline V gene has CDR1 MNHEY and CDR2 SVGEGT. The CDR3 reads CASSPTGYEQYF. The CDR3, as DNA: TGTGCCAGCAGTCCGACGGGCTACGAGCAGTACTTC.

The chain joins TRBV5-6 to TRBJ2-1, with D uncertain. The V gene lost 0 bases and the J gene lost 4 bases, with 8 bases spanning the gap. The germline gives CDR1 SGHDT, CDR2 YYEEEE. CDR3 size: 14 residues. The CDR3 DNA follows: TGTGCCAGCAGCTTGGGTGCAGTTTACAATGAGCAGTTCTTC. It specifies CASSLGAVYNEQFF.

The V gene is TRBV5-1, the J gene TRBJ2-5; the match to TRBD2 covers 7 bases. V lost 2 bases and J lost 5; bases outside the gene matches: 6. The germline CDR1 and CDR2 sequences are SGHRS and YFSETQ. CDR3 size: 14 residues. CDR3 in amino acids: CASSFSGKGETQYF. The CDR3 DNA reads TGCGCCAGCAGCTTCAGCGGGAAGGGGGAGACCCAGTACTTC.

This chain connects TRBV7-8 to TRBJ2-1, with D possibly being TRBD2 (5 bases). This CDR3 comprises 14 residues. V was shortened by 4 bases and J by 9 bases, with 16 bases between the two germline ends. Germline lookup yields CDR1 SGHVS and CDR2 FQNEAQ. The CDR3 bases are TGTGCCAGCAGCTCGGAGGACTTTCCCTCTGAGCAGTTCTTC. This codes for CASSSEDFPSEQFF.

The chain combines TRBV30 with TRBJ2-2; D is unresolved. V lost 4 bases and J 4 bases, leaving 7 bases between the germline ends. Germline V gene sequence: CDR1 GTSNPN, CDR2 SVGIG (reference sequence). The CDR3 length is 12 residues. The CDR3 sequence is CAWTHFTGELFF. The CDR3 DNA reads as TGTGCCTGGACCCACTTCACCGGGGAGCTGTTTTTT.

The chain has TRBV11-2 and TRBJ1-1; 8 bases are shared with TRBD1. The CDR3 loop spans 11 amino acids. Germline values: CDR1 SGHAT, CDR2 FQNNGV. The trim removed 2 bases at V and 12 bases at J, leaving 2 bases unmatched. CDR3 nucleotides: TGTGCCAGCAGCTTAACAGGGGGATCTTTCTTT. This translates into CASSLTGGSFF.

V and J are TRBV18 and TRBJ2-1; TRBD2 agrees at 10 bases. The CDR3 is 16 residues long. With 3 bases clipped from V and 6 bases from J, the junction kept 8 bases outside the gene matches. CDR1 is KGHSH and CDR2 is LQKENI in the germline V gene. For the CDR3, the DNA is TGTGCCAGCTCACCCCCCCTAGCGGGGGAAACCAATGAGCAGTTCTTC. Protein sequence: CASSPPLAGETNEQFF.

The V call is TRBV6-5, the J call TRBJ2-7, with D uncertain. Trimming pared 7 bases from V and 7 bases from J, leaving 20 bases between. Germline CDR1 and CDR2: MNHEY and SVGAGI. The CDR3 has 14 residues. Here the CDR3 reads CASIPDPLRVEQYF. In nucleotides, the CDR3 is TGTGCCAGCATCCCAGACCCACTTCGGGTGGAGCAGTACTTC.

This rearrangement joins TRBV19 to TRBJ1-3; D remains ambiguous. Trimming left V 5 bases short and J 6 bases short, with 17 bases between. Germline values: CDR1 LNHDA, CDR2 SQIVND (reference sequence). The CDR3 covers 15 residues. The CDR3 loop reads CASSPPGVFENTIYF. The CDR3 DNA sequence: TGTGCCAGTAGTCCCCCCGGGGTGTTTGAAAACACCATATATTTT.

The CDR3 DNA is TGTGCTAGTGGTTTGGGGATTGGAGCTCCCAACTATGGCTACACCTTC. It codes for CASGLGIGAPNYGYTF. The V gene is TRBV12-5, the J gene TRBJ1-2; D is unresolved. The CDR3 length is 16 residues. In germline, CDR1 is LGHNT, CDR2 FRNRAP. V was trimmed by 1 base and J by 2 bases, leaving 14 bases between them.

Comment on this clone: Other nucleotide sequences from this sample produce the same CDR3. The chain recombines TRBV6-5 with TRBJ1-1, with D perhaps TRBD1 (5 bases). V was clipped by 0 bases and J by 5 bases, with 7 bases between them. The CDR3 has 13 amino acids. Germline CDR1 and CDR2: MNHEY and SVGAGI. The CDR3 region has the DNA TGTGCCAGCAGTTACTCGGGGGGGACTGAAGCTTTCTTT. Encoded protein: CASSYSGGTEAFF.

The table lists this clone with a few counts. The chain employs TRBV24-1 and TRBJ2-5, with 7 bases lining up with TRBD2. The CDR3 runs to 16 residues. Trimming took 5 bases from V and 3 from J; bases not matched to a gene: 11. Germline values: CDR1 KGHDR, CDR2 SFDVKD. The chain's CDR3 is CATSVVGLDLKETQYF. For the CDR3, the DNA is TGTGCCACCAGTGTCGTCGGACTAGACCTAAAAGAGACCCAGTACTTC.

This clone occurred a few times. This chain connects TRBV18 to TRBJ1-2; D not resolved. Germline values: CDR1 KGHSH, CDR2 LQKENI. The V end lost 6 bases, the J end lost 7 bases, and 18 bases lay between the germline ends. CDR3 length: 14 residues. The CDR3 DNA sequence: TGTGCCAGCTCTTCCCCAGTCCCGGGAGGTGGCTACACCTTC. Its protein product is CASSSPVPGGGYTF.

The chain links TRBV30 to TRBJ1-2, with D possibly being TRBD1 (5 bases). The CDR3 covers 13 residues. Germline V gene sequence: CDR1 GTSNPN, CDR2 SVGIG (reference sequence). Trimming left V 3 bases short and J 4 bases short, with 12 bases between. As DNA, the CDR3 is TGTGCCTGGAGCGGGGGATCGGGCTATGGCTACACCTTC. It codes for CAWSGGSGYGYTF.

V is TRBV19 and J is TRBJ1-4, with a tentative D call TRBD1 (5 bases). The V and J ends lost 4 bases and 8 bases respectively, with 14 bases between them. The CDR3 has 14 residues. The germline V gene has CDR1 LNHDA and CDR2 SQIVND (reference sequence). In nucleotides, the CDR3 is TGTGCCAGTAGTAGGGGCAGGGAAACGGAAAAACTGTTTTTT. Translating it yields CASSRGRETEKLFF.

J is TRBJ1-2 and V is TRBV19; 11 bases line up with TRBD1. This CDR3 is 14 amino acids long. CDR1 LNHDA and CDR2 SQIVND come from the germline V gene (reference sequence). V shed 5 bases, J shed 8 bases, and the junction held 7 bases outside the gene matches. As DNA, the CDR3 is TGTGCCAGTAGTTTTGGACAGGGGGCTAGAGGCTACACCTTC. Its protein product is CASSFGQGARGYTF.

This chain joins TRBV4-1 and TRBJ2-7; 11 bases map to TRBD2. The V segment lost 3 bases and the J segment 2 bases; nucleotides outside the gene matches: 12. The CDR3 is 18 amino acids. CDR1 and CDR2 from the germline V gene are MGHRA and YSYEKL. The CDR3: CASSQATLGLAATYEQYF. The CDR3 nucleotides are TGCGCCAGCAGCCAGGCCACACTGGGACTAGCGGCTACCTACGAGCAGTACTTC.

The chain links TRBV10-3 to TRBJ2-7, with TRBD2 matching over 9 bases. From germline, CDR1 is ENHRY and CDR2 SYGVKD. With 9 bases clipped from V and 1 base from J, the junction kept 4 bases outside the gene matches. The CDR3 totals 13 residues. The CDR3 reads CAIGAGGSYEQYF. Written as DNA, the CDR3 is TGTGCCATTGGGGCGGGAGGGTCCTACGAGCAGTACTTC.